What follows describes a single T cell receptor beta chain. The antigen is undetermined. TCRdb's copy holds only in-frame clones and misses some; the assay was immunoSEQ multiplex PCR. Of about 86,000 clones in the sample, around nine tenths were seen once. This entry belongs to a study of T cell responses to AZD1222 COVID-19 vaccine. At the level of the study: Combined were second doses at about 4 or about 12 weeks.

The study, taken as a whole, reports: Of spike-specific TCRs, nearly half reportedly target regions left unmutated in variants. Donors in the cohort were predominantly white British and more often female, and clonal diversity was possibly underestimated. Baseline seropositives among AZD1222 recipients totaled only 5 or 6.

This CDR3 is built from 15 residues. V shed 4 bases and J shed 4 bases, with 16 bases lying between them. Germline V gene lookup returns CDR1 KGHDR and CDR2 SFDVKD. The V gene is TRBV24-1, the J gene TRBJ2-7; D perhaps matches TRBD2 (7 bases). The sample here was peripheral blood, taken on day 0 of AZD1222 vaccination. This TCR was recovered from an adult in good health. This CDR3 is CATSEKGGLGYEQYF. The CDR3 nucleotides read TGTGCCACCAGTGAGAAGGGGGGGCTCGGGTACGAGCAGTACTTC.